Below, one TCR beta chain is given with its context. The antigen remains unidentified. Stated time point: blood 2 weeks post-SBRT. Stated treatment: 15 Gy SBRT to primary tumor, nephrectomy 4 weeks later. This CDR3 is built from 14 residues. Germline CDR1 reads MNHEY; CDR2 reads SVGAGI. Trimming stripped 8 bases from V and 0 bases from J, with 11 bases between. Using immunoSEQ multiplex PCR, the repertoire was profiled, and TCRdb retains in-frame clones only, with some absent. The sample lists fewer than 90,000 clones, around 86% occurring once. This record comes from a study of radiation and T cells in renal cell carcinoma. Study findings and constraints: In blood, top tumor clones expanded by 2 weeks, shrinking by 4.

This chain links TRBV6-5 with TRBJ1-3; D is uncertain. This receptor was obtained from a woman between 45 and 60 years old with renal cell carcinoma. Sequencing used blood, obtained from a patient whose treatment included radiotherapy and nephrectomy. Here the CDR3 DNA reads TGTGCCAGCCGAACAAATCCCTCTGGAAACACCATATATTTT. It specifies CASRTNPSGNTIYF.